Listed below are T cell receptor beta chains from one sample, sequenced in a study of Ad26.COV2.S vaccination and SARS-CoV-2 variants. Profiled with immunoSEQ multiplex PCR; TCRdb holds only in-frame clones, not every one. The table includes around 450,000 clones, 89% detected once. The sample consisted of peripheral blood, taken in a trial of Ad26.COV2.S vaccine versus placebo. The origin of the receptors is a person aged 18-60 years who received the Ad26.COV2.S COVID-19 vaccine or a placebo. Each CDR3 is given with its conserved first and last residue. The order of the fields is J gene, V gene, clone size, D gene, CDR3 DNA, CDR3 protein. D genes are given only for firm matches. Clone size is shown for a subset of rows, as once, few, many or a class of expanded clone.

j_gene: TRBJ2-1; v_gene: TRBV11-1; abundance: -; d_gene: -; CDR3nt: TGTGCCAGCAGCCTCCGGGGAGCGGACTCCTACAATGAGCAGTTCTTC; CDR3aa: CASSLRGADSYNEQFF
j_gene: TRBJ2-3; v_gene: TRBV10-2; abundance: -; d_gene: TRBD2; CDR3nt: TGCGCCAGCAGTGGCGGGGGGTTGGGACGCACAGATACGCAGTATTTT; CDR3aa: CASSGGGLGRTDTQYF
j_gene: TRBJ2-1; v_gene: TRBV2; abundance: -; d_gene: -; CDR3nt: TGTGCCAGCGGTGGGGACGACAATGAGCAGTTCTTC; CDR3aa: CASGGDDNEQFF
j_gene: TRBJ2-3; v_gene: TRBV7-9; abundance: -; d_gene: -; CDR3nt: TGTGCCAGCAGCTTCTCTCTTACGCAGTATTTT; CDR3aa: CASSFSLTQYF
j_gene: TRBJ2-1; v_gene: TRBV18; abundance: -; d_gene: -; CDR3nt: TGTGCCAGCTCACGCGATCTGGCGTCCTACAATGAGCAGTTCTTC; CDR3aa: CASSRDLASYNEQFF
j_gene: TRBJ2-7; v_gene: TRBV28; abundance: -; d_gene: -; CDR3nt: TGTGCCAGCAGTTTGCTAAATGACAGGCCCTTACTCTACGAGCAGTACTTC; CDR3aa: CASSLLNDRPLLYEQYF
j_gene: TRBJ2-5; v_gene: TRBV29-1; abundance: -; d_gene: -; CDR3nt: TGCAGCGTTGCCCCGGGGGTAGAGACCCAGTACTTC; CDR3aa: CSVAPGVETQYF
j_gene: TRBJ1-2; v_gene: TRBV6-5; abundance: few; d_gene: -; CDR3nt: TGTGCCACGCACAGGGCGGCGTATGGCTACACCTTC; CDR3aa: CATHRAAYGYTF
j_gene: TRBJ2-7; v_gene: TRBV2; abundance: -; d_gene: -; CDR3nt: TGTGCCGGCGGGACAGACATTTTTTACGAGCAGTACTTC; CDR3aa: CAGGTDIFYEQYF
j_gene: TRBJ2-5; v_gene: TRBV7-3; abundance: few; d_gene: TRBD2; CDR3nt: TGTGCCAGCAGCCCTGGGACTAGCGGAAAAGAGACCCAGTACTTC; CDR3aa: CASSPGTSGKETQYF
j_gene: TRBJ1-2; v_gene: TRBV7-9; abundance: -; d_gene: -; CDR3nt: TGTGCCAGCAGCTTAGCCGGGAACAGTGAAGGCTACACCTTC; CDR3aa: CASSLAGNSEGYTF
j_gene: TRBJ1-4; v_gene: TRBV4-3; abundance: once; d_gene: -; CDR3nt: TGCGCCAGCAGCCCAGAGACGGGGACTAATGAAAAACTGTTTTTT; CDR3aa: CASSPETGTNEKLFF
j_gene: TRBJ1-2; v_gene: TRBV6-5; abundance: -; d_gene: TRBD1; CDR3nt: TGTGCCAGCAGGAAATGGGGACAGCAATATGGCTACACCTTC; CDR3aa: CASRKWGQQYGYTF
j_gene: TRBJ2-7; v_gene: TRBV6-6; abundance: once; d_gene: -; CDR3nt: TGTGCCAGCAGTCCGGCCCGGTACGAGCAGTACTTC; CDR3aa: CASSPARYEQYF
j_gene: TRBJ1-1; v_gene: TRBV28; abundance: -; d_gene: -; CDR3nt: TGTGCCAGCAGTCCCCCCCGCACAGGGTGGGAGGACACTGAAGCTTTCTTT; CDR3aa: CASSPPRTGWEDTEAFF
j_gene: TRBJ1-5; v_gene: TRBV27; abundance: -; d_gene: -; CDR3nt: TGTGCCAGCAGCAAAACTGACGGATACAATCAGCCCCAGCATTTT; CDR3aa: CASSKTDGYNQPQHF
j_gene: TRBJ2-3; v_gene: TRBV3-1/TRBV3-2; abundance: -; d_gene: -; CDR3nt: TGTGCCAGCAGCATCGCCGCCGTAGGAGATACGCAGTATTTT; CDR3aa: CASSIAAVGDTQYF
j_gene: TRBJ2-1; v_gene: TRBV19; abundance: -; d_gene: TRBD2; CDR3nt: TGTGCCAGTAGAGCTAGCGGGAGCTCCTACAATGAGCAGTTCTTC; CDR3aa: CASRASGSSYNEQFF
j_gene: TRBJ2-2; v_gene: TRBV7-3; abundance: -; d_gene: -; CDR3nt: TGTGCCAGCAGCTCGGGAATCAGGAACACCGGGGAGCTGTTTTTT; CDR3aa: CASSSGIRNTGELFF
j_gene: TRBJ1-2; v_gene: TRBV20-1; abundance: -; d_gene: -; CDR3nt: TGCAGTGCTAGTGCGGCCTTCTATGGCTACACCTTC; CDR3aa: CSASAAFYGYTF
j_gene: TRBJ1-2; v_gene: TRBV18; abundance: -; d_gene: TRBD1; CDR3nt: TGTGCCAGCTCCCCGGGACAGGGAGGTTATGGCTACACCTTC; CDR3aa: CASSPGQGGYGYTF
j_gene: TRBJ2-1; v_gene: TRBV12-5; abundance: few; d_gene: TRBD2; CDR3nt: TGTGCTAGTGGTTTGGTCCCTAGCGGGAGGCTCTACAATGAGCAGTTCTTC; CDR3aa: CASGLVPSGRLYNEQFF
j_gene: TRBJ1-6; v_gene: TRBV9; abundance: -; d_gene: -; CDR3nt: TGTGCCAGCAGCGTAGTTCAGGGAGGGACCCTCCACTTT; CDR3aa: CASSVVQGGTLHF
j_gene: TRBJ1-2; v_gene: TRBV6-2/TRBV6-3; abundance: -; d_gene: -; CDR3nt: TGTGCCAGCAGTGCTCTACAGTGGACCGTCTATGGCTACACCTTC; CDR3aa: CASSALQWTVYGYTF
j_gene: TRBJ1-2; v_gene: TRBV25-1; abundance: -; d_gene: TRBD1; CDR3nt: TGTGCCAGCAGTGAGGGACAGGACAACTATGGCTACACCTTC; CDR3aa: CASSEGQDNYGYTF
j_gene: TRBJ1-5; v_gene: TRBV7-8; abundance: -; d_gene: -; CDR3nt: TGTGCCAGCAGCTTATTCCCAAATCAGCCCCAGCATTTT; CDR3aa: CASSLFPNQPQHF
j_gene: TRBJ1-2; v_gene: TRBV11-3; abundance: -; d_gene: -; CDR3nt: TGTGCCAGCAGCGTTATTCGGGACACAACCGACTACACCTTC; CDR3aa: CASSVIRDTTDYTF
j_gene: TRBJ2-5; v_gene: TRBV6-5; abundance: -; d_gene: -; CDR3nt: TGTGCCAGCAGTTGGTCTAGGGGCGAGACCCAGTACTTC; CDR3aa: CASSWSRGETQYF
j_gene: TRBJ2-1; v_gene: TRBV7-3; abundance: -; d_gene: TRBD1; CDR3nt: TGTGCCAGCAGCAAGACAGGGGGCTACAATGAGCAGTTCTTC; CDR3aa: CASSKTGGYNEQFF
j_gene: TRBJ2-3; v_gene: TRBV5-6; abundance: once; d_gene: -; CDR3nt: TGTGCCAGCAGCGCCTCGAAACCCGGCACAGATACGCAGTATTTT; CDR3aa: CASSASKPGTDTQYF
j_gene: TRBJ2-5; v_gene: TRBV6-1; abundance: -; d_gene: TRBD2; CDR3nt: TGTGCCAGCAGTGAAATGGGACTAGCGGGGGAAGAGACCCAGTACTTC; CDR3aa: CASSEMGLAGEETQYF
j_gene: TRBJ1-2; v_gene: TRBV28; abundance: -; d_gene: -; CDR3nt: TGTGCCAGCAGCAACGCCGGGGCGGGAAACTATGGCTACACCTTC; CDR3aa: CASSNAGAGNYGYTF
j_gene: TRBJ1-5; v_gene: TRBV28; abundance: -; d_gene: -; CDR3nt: TGTGCCAGCAGTTTGTTCAGCTATAGCAATCAGCCCCAGCATTTT; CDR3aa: CASSLFSYSNQPQHF
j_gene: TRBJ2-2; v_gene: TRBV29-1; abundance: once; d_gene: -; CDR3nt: TGCAGCGTTGACCTACAGGGCACCGGGGAGCTGTTTTTT; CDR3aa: CSVDLQGTGELFF
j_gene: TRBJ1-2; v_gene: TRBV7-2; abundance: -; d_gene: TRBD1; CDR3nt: TGTGCCAGCAGCTTCCCGGACAGGGCTAACTATGGCTACACCTTC; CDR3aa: CASSFPDRANYGYTF
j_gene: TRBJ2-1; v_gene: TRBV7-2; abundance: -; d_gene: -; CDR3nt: TGTGCCAGCAGCCCCGCACCTAGGGGTACGCAGTTCTTC; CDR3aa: CASSPAPRGTQFF
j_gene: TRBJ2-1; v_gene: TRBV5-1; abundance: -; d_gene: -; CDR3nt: TGCGCCAGCAGCTCACAAGGTAGTTACAATGAGCAGTTCTTC; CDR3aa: CASSSQGSYNEQFF
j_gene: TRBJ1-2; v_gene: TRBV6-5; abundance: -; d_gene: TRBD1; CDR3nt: TGTGCCAGCAGTTACTGGACAGGGTATGGCTACACCTTC; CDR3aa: CASSYWTGYGYTF